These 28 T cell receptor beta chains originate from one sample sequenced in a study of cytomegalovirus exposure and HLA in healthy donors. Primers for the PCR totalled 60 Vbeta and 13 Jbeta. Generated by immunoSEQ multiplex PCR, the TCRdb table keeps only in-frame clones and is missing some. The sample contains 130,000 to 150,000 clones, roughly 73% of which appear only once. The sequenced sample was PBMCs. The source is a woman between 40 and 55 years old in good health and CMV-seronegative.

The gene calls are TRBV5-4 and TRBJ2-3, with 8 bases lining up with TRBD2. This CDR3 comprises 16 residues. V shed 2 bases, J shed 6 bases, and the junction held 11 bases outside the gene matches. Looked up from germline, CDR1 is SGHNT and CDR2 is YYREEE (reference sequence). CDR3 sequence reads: CASSFRLTGGRDTQYF. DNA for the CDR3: TGTGCCAGCAGCTTCCGATTAACGGGGGGGCGGGATACGCAGTATTTT. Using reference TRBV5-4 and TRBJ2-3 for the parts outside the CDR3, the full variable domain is ETGVTQSPTHLIKTRGQQVTLRCSSQSGHNTVSWYQQALGQGPQFIFQYYREEENGRGNFPPRFSGLQFPNYSSELNVNALELDDSALYLCASSFRLTGGRDTQYFGPGTRLTVL.

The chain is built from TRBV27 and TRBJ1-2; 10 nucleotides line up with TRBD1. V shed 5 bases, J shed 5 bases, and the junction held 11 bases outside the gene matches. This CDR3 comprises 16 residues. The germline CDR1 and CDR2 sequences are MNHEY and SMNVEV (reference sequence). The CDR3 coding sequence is TGTGCCAGCAGTCCTATAGCGGACAGGGGGGGGTATGGCTACACCTTC. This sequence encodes CASSPIADRGGYGYTF.

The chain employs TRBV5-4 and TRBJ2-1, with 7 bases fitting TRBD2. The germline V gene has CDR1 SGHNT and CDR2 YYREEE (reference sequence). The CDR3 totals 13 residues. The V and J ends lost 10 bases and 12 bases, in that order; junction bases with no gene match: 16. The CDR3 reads CASASGGTAGQFF. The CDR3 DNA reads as TGTGCCTCAGCTTCGGGGGGAACAGCGGGGCAGTTCTTC.

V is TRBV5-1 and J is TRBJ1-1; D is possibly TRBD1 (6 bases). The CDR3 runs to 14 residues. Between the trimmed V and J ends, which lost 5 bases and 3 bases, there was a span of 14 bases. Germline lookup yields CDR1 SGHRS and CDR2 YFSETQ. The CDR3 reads CASRAGDLDTEAFF. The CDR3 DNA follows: TGCGCCAGCAGGGCAGGGGATTTGGACACTGAAGCTTTCTTT.

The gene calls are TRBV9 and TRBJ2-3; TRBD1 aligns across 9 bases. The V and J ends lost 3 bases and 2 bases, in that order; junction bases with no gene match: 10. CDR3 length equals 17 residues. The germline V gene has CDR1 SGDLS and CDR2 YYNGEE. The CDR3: CASSAEGTGYITDTQYF. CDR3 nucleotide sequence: TGTGCCAGCAGCGCAGAGGGGACAGGGTACATCACAGATACGCAGTATTTT.

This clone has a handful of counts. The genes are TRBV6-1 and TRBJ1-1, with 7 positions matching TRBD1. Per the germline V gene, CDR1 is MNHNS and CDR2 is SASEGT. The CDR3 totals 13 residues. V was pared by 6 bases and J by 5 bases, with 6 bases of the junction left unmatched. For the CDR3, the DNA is TGTGCCAGCAGAAGACAGGGAGATACTGAAGCTTTCTTT. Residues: CASRRQGDTEAFF.

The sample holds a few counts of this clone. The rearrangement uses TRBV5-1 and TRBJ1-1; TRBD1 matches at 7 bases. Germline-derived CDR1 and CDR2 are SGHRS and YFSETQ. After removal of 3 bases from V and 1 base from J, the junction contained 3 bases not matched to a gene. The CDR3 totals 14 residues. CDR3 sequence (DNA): TGCGCCAGCAGCTCAGACAGGGCGAACACTGAAGCTTTCTTT. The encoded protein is CASSSDRANTEAFF.

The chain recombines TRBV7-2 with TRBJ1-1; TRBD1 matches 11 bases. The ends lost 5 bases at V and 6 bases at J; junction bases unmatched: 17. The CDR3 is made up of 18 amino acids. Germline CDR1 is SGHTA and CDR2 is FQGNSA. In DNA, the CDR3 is TGTGCCAGCAGCCTAGTTCAGATCGGGACAGGGGGGTCAGCTGAAGCTTTCTTT. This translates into CASSLVQIGTGGSAEAFF.

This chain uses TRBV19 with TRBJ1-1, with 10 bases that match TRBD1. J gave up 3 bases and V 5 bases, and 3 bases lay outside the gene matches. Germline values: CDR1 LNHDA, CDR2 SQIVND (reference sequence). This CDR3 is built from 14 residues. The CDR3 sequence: CASSGGTGDTEAFF. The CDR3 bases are TGTGCCAGTAGTGGCGGGACAGGGGACACTGAAGCTTTCTTT.

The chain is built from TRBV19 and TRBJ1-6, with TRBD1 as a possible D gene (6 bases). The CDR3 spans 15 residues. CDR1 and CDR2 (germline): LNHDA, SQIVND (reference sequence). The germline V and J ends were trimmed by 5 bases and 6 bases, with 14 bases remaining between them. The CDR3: CASSPGGRINSPLHF. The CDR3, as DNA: TGTGCCAGTAGTCCGGGGGGGCGGATTAATTCACCCCTCCACTTT.

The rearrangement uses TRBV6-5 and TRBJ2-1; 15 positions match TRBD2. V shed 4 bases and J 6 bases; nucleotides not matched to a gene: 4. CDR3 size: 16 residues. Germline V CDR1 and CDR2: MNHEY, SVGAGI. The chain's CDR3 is CASSFRTSGGANEQFF. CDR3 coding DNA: TGTGCCAGCAGTTTTCGGACTAGCGGGGGGGCCAATGAGCAGTTCTTC.

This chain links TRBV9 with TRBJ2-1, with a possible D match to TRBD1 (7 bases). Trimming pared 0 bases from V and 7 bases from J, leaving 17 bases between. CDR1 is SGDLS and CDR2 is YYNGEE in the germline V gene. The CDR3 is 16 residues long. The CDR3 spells CASSVGGDSTLNEQFF. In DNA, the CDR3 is TGTGCCAGCAGCGTAGGGGGGGACAGTACATTAAATGAGCAGTTCTTC.

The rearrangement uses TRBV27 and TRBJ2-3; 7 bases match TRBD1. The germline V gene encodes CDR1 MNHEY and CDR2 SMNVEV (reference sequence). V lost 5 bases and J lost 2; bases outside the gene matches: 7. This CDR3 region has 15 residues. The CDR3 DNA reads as TGTGCCAGCAGTGTTTGGGACAGATCCACAGATACGCAGTATTTT. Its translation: CASSVWDRSTDTQYF.

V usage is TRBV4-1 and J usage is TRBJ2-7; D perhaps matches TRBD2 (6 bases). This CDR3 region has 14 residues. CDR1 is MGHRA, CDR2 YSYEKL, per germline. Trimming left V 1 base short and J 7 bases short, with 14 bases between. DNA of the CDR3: TGCGCCAGCAGCCAAGGGGAGGCAGGGCGGGAGCAGTACTTC. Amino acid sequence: CASSQGEAGREQYF.

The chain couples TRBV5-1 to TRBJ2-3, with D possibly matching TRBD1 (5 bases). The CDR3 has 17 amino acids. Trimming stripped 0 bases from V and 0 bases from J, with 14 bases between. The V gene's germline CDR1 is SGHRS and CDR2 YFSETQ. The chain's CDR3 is CASSLGPMSGSTDTQYF. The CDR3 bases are TGCGCCAGCAGCTTGGGCCCAATGTCAGGGAGCACAGATACGCAGTATTTT.

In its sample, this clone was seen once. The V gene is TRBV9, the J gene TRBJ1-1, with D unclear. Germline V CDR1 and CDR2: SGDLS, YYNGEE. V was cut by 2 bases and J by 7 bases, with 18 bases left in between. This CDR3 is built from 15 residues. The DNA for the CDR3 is TGTGCCAGCAGCGTTGGTCGTCGAGGGCTCGGTGAAGCTTTCTTT. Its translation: CASSVGRRGLGEAFF.

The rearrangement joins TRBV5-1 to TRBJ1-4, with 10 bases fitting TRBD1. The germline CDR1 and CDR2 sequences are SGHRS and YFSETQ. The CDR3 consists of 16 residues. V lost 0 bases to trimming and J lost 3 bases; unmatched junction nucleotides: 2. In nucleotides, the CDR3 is TGCGCCAGCAGCTTGGCCGGGACAGGGGCTAATGAAAAACTGTTTTTT. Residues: CASSLAGTGANEKLFF. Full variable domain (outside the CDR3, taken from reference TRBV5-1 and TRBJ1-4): KAGVTQTPRYLIKTRGQQVTLSCSPISGHRSVSWYQQTPGQGLQFLFEYFSETQRNKGNFPGRFSGRQFSNSRSEMNVSTLELGDSALYLCASSLAGTGANEKLFFGSGTQLSVL.

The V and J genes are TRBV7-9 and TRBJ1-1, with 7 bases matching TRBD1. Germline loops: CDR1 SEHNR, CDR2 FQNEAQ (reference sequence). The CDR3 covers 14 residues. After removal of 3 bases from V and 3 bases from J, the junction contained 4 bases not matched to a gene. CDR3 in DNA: TGTGCCAGCAGCTTCAAGACAGGGCACACTGAAGCTTTCTTT. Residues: CASSFKTGHTEAFF.

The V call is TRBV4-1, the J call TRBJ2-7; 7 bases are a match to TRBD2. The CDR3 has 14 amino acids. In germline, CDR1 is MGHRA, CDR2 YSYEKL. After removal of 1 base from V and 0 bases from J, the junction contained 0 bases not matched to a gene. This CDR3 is CASSQGGGSYEQYF. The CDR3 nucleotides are TGCGCCAGCAGCCAAGGCGGGGGCTCCTACGAGCAGTACTTC.

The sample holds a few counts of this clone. CDR3 bases: TGTGCCAGCAGATGGCAGAAACACAATGAGCAGTTCTTC. Translating gives CASRWQKHNEQFF. J is TRBJ2-1 and V is TRBV6-1; no reliable D call. Germline V gene lookup returns CDR1 MNHNS and CDR2 SASEGT. With 6 bases removed from V and 5 bases from J, the gap between germline ends came to 11 bases. The CDR3 extends over 13 amino acids.

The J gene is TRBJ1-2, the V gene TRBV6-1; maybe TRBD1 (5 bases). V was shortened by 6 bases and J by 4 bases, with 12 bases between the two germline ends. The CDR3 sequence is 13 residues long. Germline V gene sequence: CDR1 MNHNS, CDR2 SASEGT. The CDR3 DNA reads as TGTGCCAGCAGGGGAGGGGTTGGCTATGGCTACACCTTC. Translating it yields CASRGGVGYGYTF.

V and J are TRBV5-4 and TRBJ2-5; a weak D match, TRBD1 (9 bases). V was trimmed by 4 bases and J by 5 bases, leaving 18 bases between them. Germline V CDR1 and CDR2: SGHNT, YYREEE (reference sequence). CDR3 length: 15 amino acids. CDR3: CASSVTGGGGETQYF. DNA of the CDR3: TGTGCCAGCAGCGTTACAGGGGGCGGGGGGGAGACCCAGTACTTC.

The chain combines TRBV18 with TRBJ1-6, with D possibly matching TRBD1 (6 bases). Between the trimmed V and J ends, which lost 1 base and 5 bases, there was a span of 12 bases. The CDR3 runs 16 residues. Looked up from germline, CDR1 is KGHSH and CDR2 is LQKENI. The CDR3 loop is CASSPRTAGDNSPLHF. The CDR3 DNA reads TGTGCCAGCTCACCACGAACGGCAGGGGATAATTCACCCCTCCACTTT. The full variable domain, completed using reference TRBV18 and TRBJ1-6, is NAGVMQNPRHLVRRRGQEARLRCSPMKGHSHVYWYRQLPEEGLKFMVYLQKENIIDESGMPKERFSAEFPKEGPSILRIQQVVRGDSAAYFCASSPRTAGDNSPLHFGNGTRLTVT.

The CDR3 loop is CASSVGQGLDGYTF. CDR3 nucleotide sequence: TGCGCCAGCAGCGTTGGACAGGGCTTGGATGGCTACACCTTC. This chain links TRBV5-1 with TRBJ1-2; TRBD1 matches at 8 bases. The CDR3 contains 14 residues. The germline gives CDR1 SGHRS, CDR2 YFSETQ. The V segment lost 4 bases and the J segment 6 bases; nucleotides outside the gene matches: 8. Based on the CDR3 plus reference TRBV5-1 and TRBJ1-2, the full variable domain is KAGVTQTPRYLIKTRGQQVTLSCSPISGHRSVSWYQQTPGQGLQFLFEYFSETQRNKGNFPGRFSGRQFSNSRSEMNVSTLELGDSALYLCASSVGQGLDGYTFGSGTRLTVV.

The CDR3 region has the DNA TGTGCCAGTAGCCCGGGTCCGGCCAATGAGCAGTTCTTC. Translated: CASSPGPANEQFF. The chain carries TRBV19 and TRBJ2-1; D not certain. The CDR3 runs 13 residues. The V end lost 6 bases, the J end lost 6 bases, and 12 bases lay between the germline ends. Germline V gene sequence: CDR1 LNHDA, CDR2 SQIVND (reference sequence).

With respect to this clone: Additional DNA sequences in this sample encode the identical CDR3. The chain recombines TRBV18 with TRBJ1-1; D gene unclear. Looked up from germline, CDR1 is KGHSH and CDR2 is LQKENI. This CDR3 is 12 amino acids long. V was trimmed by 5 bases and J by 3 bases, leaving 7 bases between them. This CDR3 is CASSTEYTEAFF. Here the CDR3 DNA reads TGTGCCAGCTCAACAGAGTACACTGAAGCTTTCTTT.

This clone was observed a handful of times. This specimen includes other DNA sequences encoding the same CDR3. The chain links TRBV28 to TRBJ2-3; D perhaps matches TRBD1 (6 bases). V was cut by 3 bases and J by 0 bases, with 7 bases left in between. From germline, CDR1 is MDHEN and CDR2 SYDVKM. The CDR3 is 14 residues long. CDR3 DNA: TGTGCCAGCAGTTTGCAGGGGAGCACAGATACGCAGTATTTT. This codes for CASSLQGSTDTQYF. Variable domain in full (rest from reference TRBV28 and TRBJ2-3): DVKVTQSSRYLVKRTGEKVFLECVQDMDHENMFWYRQDPGLGLRLIYFSYDVKMKEKGDIPEGYSVSREKKERFSLILESASTNQTSMYLCASSLQGSTDTQYFGPGTRLTVL.

The CDR3 coding sequence is TGTGCCAGCAGCATCGGGAATAGCGGGGGTGAGACCCAGTACTTC. It translates to CASSIGNSGGETQYF. This rearrangement joins TRBV5-4 to TRBJ2-5; 9 bases align to TRBD2. Germline V CDR1 and CDR2: SGHNT, YYREEE (reference sequence). This CDR3 is 15 amino acids long. V trimming: 4 bases; J trimming: 5 bases; junction bases outside the gene matches: 9.